The present T cell receptor beta chain was sequenced within a study of T cells in Graves' hyperthyroidism and ophthalmopathy (dated by TCRdb to about 2019). Study-level background: Peripheral blood was sampled at the time of initial diagnosis, prior to any treatment. An independent validation cohort of fewer than 20 hyperthyroidism patients and some 15 patients who later progressed to ophthalmopathy tested prospective prediction of ophthalmopathy. A discovery cohort of about a hundred patients, roughly 40 with Graves' ophthalmopathy and roughly 59 with stable Graves' hyperthyroidism, was used to find distinguishing TCR V-J signatures. In addition, the study compared T-cell repertoires in thyroid tissue and in blood from six Graves' hyperthyroidism patients. After sampling, hyperthyroidism patients received methimazole starting at 30 mg daily, and ophthalmopathy patients received high-dose intravenous methylprednisolone. According to the paper, TCR Vbeta CDR3 sequencing was carried out on some 130 peripheral blood samples, which came from 40 to 45 ophthalmopathy, under 85 hyperthyroidism and some 17 progressor patients. The 90 to 100 discovery patients were randomly split 7:3 into training and test sets. Here is what the overall study found, with its caveats: Most expanded thyroid clonotypes (frequency above 0.001) were also detected in blood, a finding suggesting that blood repertoires may reflect thyroid immune responses. In validation, progression to ophthalmopathy was predicted by the model with more than 65% sensitivity and approximately 78% specificity, a median of about 6 months before onset. Ophthalmopathy was separated from stable hyperthyroidism by a 13 V-J signature model, with about 86% sensitivity and around 81% specificity obtained in cross-validation and 80%/75% obtained in testing. Sample size was not statistically predetermined, and investigators were not blinded to group allocation.

Notes on this clonotype: Its antigen is still unknown. It has no much larger one-base neighbor in the sample; base qualities were not kept.

A patient counted as having stable Graves' hyperthyroidism if no progression to ophthalmopathy occurred over 18 months of follow-up. Hyperthyroidism patients were aged 18 to 65 years and newly diagnosed, with disease duration of less than 2 months. Exclusion was applied to patients with uncontrolled infections, other autoimmune diseases, pregnancy or lactation. Diagnoses were based on clinical symptoms, serum thyroxine and TRAb, thyroid ultrasound and orbital computed tomography. PBMCs were separated from 7.5 to 10 ml of fresh peripheral blood using Ficoll-Paque density gradient centrifugation. Total RNA was extracted with Trizol reagent, and quality was checked on an Agilent 2100 Bioanalyzer. The TCR beta CDR3 regions were amplified from the RNA transcripts. A first-round RT-PCR of the TCR CDR3 used the HTBI primer set with the Qiagen OneStep RT-PCR kit. A second multiplex PCR round built the libraries, followed by size selection and purification. The libraries were sequenced on an Illumina HiSeq2000 using paired-end 100 bp reads. The source study handled its data this way. SOAPnuke was used to process the raw data, with reads discarded if the reads contained adapters or uncalled bases, had a mean Phred below 15, or lacked an exact constant-primer or identifier match. High-quality paired reads were merged using COPE v1.2.5, and each unique nucleotide sequence was defined as a clonotype. Clonotypes were aligned to IMGT TRBV, TRBD and TRBJ reference segments using MiTCR v1.1. Analysis was restricted to V-J combinations with a frequency above 0.0001, which covered approximately 99% of repertoires. A TCS score was defined as the ratio between F50 (clonal expansion) and ExV (chaos), using BLOSUM62-based TCRdist between CDR3 peptides within each V-J. Welch's t-statistics and random forest reduced 500 to 650 V-J features to 13, which were used in a naive Bayes classifier (R e1071). Thyroid-blood repertoire similarity was quantified with the Morisita-Horn index. Clones were called with MiXCR by TCRdb after fastp trimmed the public reads at Q25, and only in-frame beta chains were retained. For every CDR3 protein sequence, its rows merge into one entry that carries the most common genes and DNA. TCRdb, rather than the study authors, made the V and J calls. The sample table contains hundreds of thousands of distinct CDR3 sequences; only one count was recorded for roughly 40% of them. Roughly 8.3% of the sample comes from the top ten.

Sequencing was performed on blood. This clonotype was obtained from a young man with Graves' hyperthyroidism.

The CDR3 region reads CASSLGHGPEKLFF. Here is the DNA: TGCGCCAGCAGCTTGGGACACGGTCCCGAAAAACTGTTTTTT. The receptor chain draws on TRBV5-1 and TRBJ1-4; the D gene cannot be resolved reliably. From the germline V gene, CDR1 is SGHRS and CDR2 is YFSETQ. A distance of 11 bases separates the germline ends of V and J, which lose 0 bases and 8 bases respectively. Measured from the cysteine to the phenylalanine, the CDR3 is 14 residues long. The kept DNA is CDR3 alone, 42 bases in frame from the first base.